A selection of T cell receptor beta chains follows, all from one sample in a study of blood T cell repertoires in COVID-19. The table came from immunoSEQ multiplex PCR; TCRdb's copy has only in-frame clones and leaves some out. The sample has about 200,000 clones, about 80% seen once. Sequenced: PBMCs or T cells enriched from blood (not recorded which). These receptors came from a man aged 40-55 years who had recovered from COVID-19. The CDR3 runs from the conserved cysteine through the conserved F or W. D genes are given only for firm matches. Clone size is stated in some rows and not others, as once, few, many or a class when expanded.

V gene: TRBV4-2
D gene: TRBD1
J gene: TRBJ1-4
clone size: .
CDR3 DNA: TGTGCCAGCAGCCAATCAAGAGGGGGGACAGGGACTGTGAAACTGTTTTTT
CDR3 protein: CASSQSRGGTGTVKLFF

V gene: TRBV6-5
D gene: TRBD1
J gene: TRBJ1-2
clone size: .
CDR3 DNA: TGTGCCAGCATCAGGACAGGGGCCTATGGCTACACCTTC
CDR3 protein: CASIRTGAYGYTF

V gene: TRBV5-5
D gene: .
J gene: TRBJ1-4
clone size: .
CDR3 DNA: TGTGCCAGCAGCTTGTTAGGCCGAGGACAGAATGAAAAACTGTTTTTT
CDR3 protein: CASSLLGRGQNEKLFF

V gene: TRBV18
D gene: .
J gene: TRBJ2-3
clone size: .
CDR3 DNA: TGTGCCAGCTCCCCCCAGACAGGTTCCAGTGATACGCAGTATTTT
CDR3 protein: CASSPQTGSSDTQYF

V gene: TRBV18
D gene: TRBD1
J gene: TRBJ2-5
clone size: .
CDR3 DNA: TGTGCCAGCTCAGGGACAGAAGAGACCCAGTACTTC
CDR3 protein: CASSGTEETQYF

V gene: TRBV3-1/TRBV3-2
D gene: .
J gene: TRBJ1-6
clone size: .
CDR3 DNA: TGTGCCAGCCACCAATCGGGGGGATCACCCCTCCACTTT
CDR3 protein: CASHQSGGSPLHF

V gene: TRBV12-3/TRBV12-4
D gene: .
J gene: TRBJ1-2
clone size: .
CDR3 DNA: TGTGCCAGCAGTTTAGGTATTGGCTACACCTTC
CDR3 protein: CASSLGIGYTF

V gene: TRBV10-2
D gene: TRBD1
J gene: TRBJ1-1
clone size: .
CDR3 DNA: TGCGCCAGCAGCCAGTCGGGACAGGGGGCCGCTAGCACTGAAGCTTTCTTT
CDR3 protein: CASSQSGQGAASTEAFF

V gene: TRBV2
D gene: .
J gene: TRBJ1-2
clone size: .
CDR3 DNA: TGTGCCAGCAGTGTGCGTTGGGAGGGGAGAGTCGGCTACACCTTC
CDR3 protein: CASSVRWEGRVGYTF

V gene: TRBV30
D gene: TRBD1
J gene: TRBJ1-2
clone size: once
CDR3 DNA: TGTGCCTGGAGACCCAGGGGGCGATATGGCTACACCTTC
CDR3 protein: CAWRPRGRYGYTF

V gene: TRBV4-1
D gene: TRBD1
J gene: TRBJ2-3
clone size: .
CDR3 DNA: TGCGCCAGCAGCTTACAGGGGCAGTCAGATACGCAGTATTTT
CDR3 protein: CASSLQGQSDTQYF

V gene: TRBV11-2
D gene: .
J gene: TRBJ1-4
clone size: .
CDR3 DNA: TGTGCCAGCAGCAGGACTCCTAATGAAAAACTGTTTTTT
CDR3 protein: CASSRTPNEKLFF

V gene: TRBV7-2
D gene: TRBD1
J gene: TRBJ1-6
clone size: .
CDR3 DNA: TGTGCCAGCGGGCTGAGACAGGGCTATAATTCACCCCTCCACTTT
CDR3 protein: CASGLRQGYNSPLHF

V gene: TRBV5-1
D gene: .
J gene: TRBJ1-4
clone size: .
CDR3 DNA: TGCGCCAGCAGCTCGGCGAACAGGGTGGGTGAAAAACTGTTTTTT
CDR3 protein: CASSSANRVGEKLFF

V gene: TRBV3-1/TRBV3-2
D gene: .
J gene: TRBJ1-4
clone size: once
CDR3 DNA: TGTGCCAGCAGCTCGCGGCGCACTAATGAAAAACTGTTTTTT
CDR3 protein: CASSSRRTNEKLFF

V gene: TRBV7-6
D gene: .
J gene: TRBJ2-3
clone size: .
CDR3 DNA: TGTGCCAGCAGTCGACAGCGCACAGATACGCAGTATTTT
CDR3 protein: CASSRQRTDTQYF

V gene: TRBV6-5
D gene: TRBD1
J gene: TRBJ1-5
clone size: .
CDR3 DNA: TGTGCCAGCAGTATCGGACAGGGGCTCCCTCAGCCCCAGCATTTT
CDR3 protein: CASSIGQGLPQPQHF

V gene: TRBV6-5
D gene: .
J gene: TRBJ2-1
clone size: .
CDR3 DNA: TGTGCCAGCAGTACAACGCGGGGTGAGCAGTTCTTC
CDR3 protein: CASSTTRGEQFF

V gene: TRBV6-2/TRBV6-3
D gene: TRBD1
J gene: TRBJ1-5
clone size: .
CDR3 DNA: TGTGCCAGCAGCGCCGATAAAAGGACAGGGCGACTTTATAGCAATCAGCCCCAGCATTTT
CDR3 protein: CASSADKRTGRLYSNQPQHF

V gene: TRBV6-1
D gene: TRBD2
J gene: TRBJ2-3
clone size: .
CDR3 DNA: TGTGCCAGCAGTGAATTAGCGGGAGGGTTGGGAAGCACAGATACGCAGTATTTT
CDR3 protein: CASSELAGGLGSTDTQYF

V gene: TRBV5-6
D gene: .
J gene: TRBJ1-6
clone size: .
CDR3 DNA: TGTGCCAGCAGCTTGGGGGCAGGAGGGTGGCATTCACCCCTCCACTTT
CDR3 protein: CASSLGAGGWHSPLHF

V gene: TRBV28
D gene: TRBD1
J gene: TRBJ2-2
clone size: .
CDR3 DNA: TGTGCCAGCAGTTTCTTTCCGGGGGACAGGGAGAACCGGGAGCTGTTTTTT
CDR3 protein: CASSFFPGDRENRELFF

V gene: TRBV6-5
D gene: .
J gene: TRBJ2-7
clone size: .
CDR3 DNA: TGTGCCAGCAGTTCTGGGACACCTTACGAGCAGTACTTC
CDR3 protein: CASSSGTPYEQYF

V gene: TRBV27
D gene: TRBD1
J gene: TRBJ2-2
clone size: .
CDR3 DNA: TGTGCCAGCAGTTTATCCAGGGGGCTAGCCGGGGAGCTGTTTTTT
CDR3 protein: CASSLSRGLAGELFF

V gene: TRBV19
D gene: .
J gene: TRBJ1-5
clone size: few
CDR3 DNA: TGTGCCAGTAGCCCCAGGAGGGCCTATCAGCCCCATTGGAAGAAATTT
CDR3 protein: CASSPRRAYQPHWKKF

V gene: TRBV27
D gene: .
J gene: TRBJ1-5
clone size: .
CDR3 DNA: TGTGCCAGCAGTATGAGGGGGAACCAGCCCCAGCATTTT
CDR3 protein: CASSMRGNQPQHF

V gene: TRBV19
D gene: .
J gene: TRBJ1-1
clone size: .
CDR3 DNA: TGTGCCAGTAGTATTCTGCAGGGTCTCGGCACTGAAGCTTTCTTT
CDR3 protein: CASSILQGLGTEAFF

V gene: TRBV14
D gene: .
J gene: TRBJ1-2
clone size: few
CDR3 DNA: TGTGCCAGCAGCCAAGAAGCAGGGGCCTATGGCTACACCTTC
CDR3 protein: CASSQEAGAYGYTF

V gene: TRBV7-9
D gene: .
J gene: TRBJ1-1
clone size: .
CDR3 DNA: TGTGCCAGCAGCTTTCCCCAGGGGGAAGCTTTCTTT
CDR3 protein: CASSFPQGEAFF

V gene: TRBV6-5
D gene: .
J gene: TRBJ1-3
clone size: .
CDR3 DNA: TGTGCCAGCAGTTACGCAGGTGGAAACACCATATATTTT
CDR3 protein: CASSYAGGNTIYF

V gene: TRBV18
D gene: TRBD2
J gene: TRBJ2-5
clone size: .
CDR3 DNA: TGTGCCAGCTCACCACGGACTAGCGGTCTGGAGACCCAGTACTTC
CDR3 protein: CASSPRTSGLETQYF